This T cell receptor beta chain was captured by sequencing in a study of shared clonotypes between healthy human individuals. Study in general: A couple of female and a few male donors aged 18 to 49 were enrolled. Study-wide points: Estimated richness values were generally larger in naive subsets than in memory subsets.

Remarks on this clone: Its antigen is not identified.

The ends were cut back, 0 bases at V and 5 bases at J, with 14 bases in the middle. This CDR3 region has 16 residues. Germline-derived CDR1 and CDR2 are SGHRS and YFSETQ. Assay: immunoSEQ multiplex PCR; the TCRdb copy retains only in-frame clones and omits some. The sample records roughly 2.1 million clones, 90% to 95% being singletons. Positively selected for CCR7, the CD45RO-negative cells used as naive CD8 cells excluded terminally differentiated effector memory CD45RA+ cells. The V call is TRBV5-1, the J call TRBJ1-4, with D perhaps TRBD1 (6 bases). The sequence derives from a man aged 18-30 years in good health. Some clones in this sample may be carry-over from other donors' samples. Sequenced material: naive CD8+ T cells from PBMCs. CDR3 sequence (DNA): TGCGCCAGCAGCTTGGTAATCGCAGGGGTAAATGAAAAACTGTTTTTT. As protein: CASSLVIAGVNEKLFF.